One and the same sample provided the 28 T cell receptor beta chains below, sequenced in a study of blood T cell repertoires in COVID-19. This table comes from immunoSEQ multiplex PCR, and its TCRdb copy is limited to in-frame clones, with some not included. The repertoire consists of fewer than 250,000 clones, with approximately 80% occurring once and the leading ten covering roughly 6.7%. Input material: peripheral blood. These receptors all stem from a man aged 60 to 69 with acute or convalescent COVID-19.

The J gene is TRBJ2-1, the V gene TRBV11-2, with 9 bases aligning to TRBD2. The CDR3 is made up of 17 amino acids. Trimming cost V 3 bases and J 3 bases; bases outside gene matches: 9. Germline V CDR1 and CDR2: SGHAT, FQNNGV. CDR3 DNA: TGTGCCAGCAGCTTGGACCACGCTAGCGGGGTCTACAATGAGCAGTTCTTC. Protein product: CASSLDHASGVYNEQFF.

The V gene is TRBV4-2, the J gene TRBJ2-1, with a weak D call TRBD2 (5 bases). V gave up 4 bases and J gave up 1 base, with 17 bases separating them. In germline, CDR1 is LGHNA, CDR2 YNFKEQ. The CDR3 contains 17 residues. The DNA for the CDR3 is TGTGCCAGCAGCCGTGAGGGAATACTAGGATCCTACAATGAGCAGTTCTTC. Translated: CASSREGILGSYNEQFF.

J is TRBJ1-5 and V is TRBV7-9; D perhaps matches TRBD1 (5 bases). From germline, CDR1 is SEHNR and CDR2 FQNEAQ (reference sequence). The CDR3 is made up of 16 amino acids. V was pared by 5 bases and J by 4 bases, with 18 bases between. CDR3 coding DNA: TGTGCCAGCAGCCCCTCGTGGGGGGATGATAATCAGCCCCAGCATTTT. As protein: CASSPSWGDDNQPQHF.

The CDR3 DNA sequence: TGCAGTGCTCCTAGAATGGGCGAGCAGTACTTC. This codes for CSAPRMGEQYF. The chain couples TRBV20-1 to TRBJ2-7; D is unclear. The germline V and J ends were trimmed by 5 bases and 6 bases, with 11 bases remaining between them. This CDR3 has 11 amino acids. Germline values: CDR1 DFQATT, CDR2 SNEGSKA (reference sequence).

The genes are TRBV2 and TRBJ2-7, with D tentatively TRBD1 (6 bases). This CDR3 is built from 14 residues. The germline gives CDR1 SNHLY, CDR2 FYNNEI. V lost 7 bases, J lost 3 bases, and 16 bases lay in between. The CDR3 DNA is TGTGCCAGCAAAATAGGACAGAGAGACTACGAGCAGTACTTC. It is translated as CASKIGQRDYEQYF.

The V call is TRBV2, the J call TRBJ2-7; 11 nucleotides match TRBD1. V lost 4 bases to trimming and J lost 9 bases; unmatched junction nucleotides: 2. The germline V gene encodes CDR1 SNHLY and CDR2 FYNNEI. CDR3 length equals 12 residues. CDR3 region: CASSGTGGLQYF. The CDR3 region has the DNA TGTGCCAGCAGTGGGACAGGGGGCCTGCAGTACTTC.

This chain uses TRBV19 with TRBJ1-2; a weak D match, TRBD1 (6 bases). The CDR3 has 10 residues. Germline CDR1 is LNHDA and CDR2 is SQIVND (reference sequence). Trimming pared 11 bases from V and 8 bases from J, leaving 12 bases between. DNA for the CDR3: TGTGCCGCCAGGGGAGGGGGCTACACCTTC. It yields the protein CAARGGGYTF.

This chain links TRBV4-2 with TRBJ1-5; D ambiguous. CDR3 length equals 14 residues. Germline-derived CDR1 and CDR2 are LGHNA and YNFKEQ. V lost 0 bases and J lost 1, with 4 bases in between. The CDR3 DNA is TGTGCCAGCAGCCAAGACTACAGCAATCAGCCCCAGCATTTT. It is translated as CASSQDYSNQPQHF.

J is TRBJ1-6 and V is TRBV7-8; TRBD1 matches at 7 bases. V shed 4 bases and J 7 bases; nucleotides not matched to a gene: 4. The germline V gene has CDR1 SGHVS and CDR2 FQNEAQ. The CDR3 runs 14 residues. CDR3 sequence: CASSSGTVNSPLHF. CDR3 DNA: TGTGCCAGCAGCTCCGGGACAGTCAATTCACCCCTCCACTTT.

This clone was recorded a few times. The chain carries TRBV5-1 and TRBJ2-3; a weak D match, TRBD1 (6 bases). The V gene's germline CDR1 is SGHRS and CDR2 YFSETQ. Trimming left V 3 bases short and J 0 bases short, with 11 bases between. The length of the CDR3 is 15 residues. The chain's CDR3 is CASSSGQVSTDTQYF. The CDR3 coding sequence is TGCGCCAGCAGCTCGGGACAAGTGAGCACAGATACGCAGTATTTT.

The chain links TRBV2 to TRBJ1-2; D gene unclear. The CDR3 sequence is 16 residues long. Germline lookup yields CDR1 SNHLY and CDR2 FYNNEI. V dropped 0 bases and J dropped 2 bases, with 13 bases sitting between them. This CDR3 reads CASSEAVADINYGYTF. CDR3 in DNA: TGTGCCAGCAGTGAAGCGGTGGCAGACATAAACTATGGCTACACCTTC.

This rearrangement joins TRBV29-1 to TRBJ2-6, with a possible D match to TRBD1 (5 bases). The CDR3 covers 12 residues. V gave up 4 bases and J gave up 6 bases, with 7 bases separating them. Per germline, CDR1 SQVTM and CDR2 ANQGSEA. Written as DNA, the CDR3 is TGCAGCGTTGGGGGCTTGGCCAACGTCCTGACTTTC. Translation: CSVGGLANVLTF.

There are a few counts of this clone. The V call is TRBV6-5, the J call TRBJ2-7, with 8 bases identical to TRBD2. The ends lost 5 bases at V and 4 bases at J; junction bases unmatched: 7. The CDR3 runs to 14 residues. CDR1 and CDR2 from the germline V gene are MNHEY and SVGAGI. The CDR3 coding sequence is TGTGCCAGCAGTCCGCGGGGGGCCGGTTACGAGCAGTACTTC. It codes for CASSPRGAGYEQYF.

This sequence joins TRBV7-8 and TRBJ1-2; TRBD1 aligns across 12 bases. The CDR3 contains 14 residues. The V segment lost 5 bases and the J segment 4 bases; nucleotides outside the gene matches: 2. Germline V CDR1 and CDR2: SGHVS, FQNEAQ. Here the CDR3 DNA reads TGTGCCAGCAGCCCGGGACAGGGGGCCTATGGCTACACCTTC. This encodes CASSPGQGAYGYTF.

The rearrangement links TRBV30 to TRBJ1-5, with D possibly being TRBD1 (5 bases). V was shortened by 3 bases and J by 2 bases, with 14 bases between the two germline ends. Germline assignment: CDR1 GTSNPN and CDR2 SVGIG (reference sequence). This CDR3 is 15 amino acids long. In DNA, the CDR3 is TGTGCCTGGAGCGAGGGGAGGGGCGGCAATCAGCCCCAGCATTTT. Protein: CAWSEGRGGNQPQHF.

This chain uses TRBV5-1 with TRBJ2-1, with TRBD2 identical over 15 bases. Looked up from germline, CDR1 is SGHRS and CDR2 is YFSETQ. V trimming: 4 bases; J trimming: 13 bases; junction bases outside the gene matches: 3. This CDR3 region has 13 residues. CDR3 in DNA: TGCGCCAGCAGCATGGGACTAGCGGGAGGCCAGTTCTTC. Encoded protein: CASSMGLAGGQFF.

A single count supports this clone. The chain links TRBV6-1 to TRBJ2-3; a possible D gene is TRBD2 (5 bases). The CDR3 runs to 12 residues. Trimming removed 0 bases at V and 9 bases at J, with 7 bases between. Germline-derived CDR1 and CDR2 are MNHNS and SASEGT. Written as DNA, the CDR3 is TGTGCCAGCAGTGAAGCCGGACTGACGCAGTATTTT. Translating it yields CASSEAGLTQYF.

This clone was recorded a few times. This chain links TRBV28 with TRBJ1-3, with 11 nucleotides matching TRBD1. Germline assignment: CDR1 MDHEN and CDR2 SYDVKM. CDR3 length equals 15 residues. The J segment lost 2 bases and the V segment lost 3 bases, leaving 0 bases of the junction unmatched. Written as DNA, the CDR3 is TGTGCCAGCAGTTTGGGACAGGGGGCTGGAAACACCATATATTTT. Its protein is CASSLGQGAGNTIYF.

This clone was recorded once. This chain links TRBV5-6 with TRBJ1-2; possible D gene TRBD1, 6 bases. The V end lost 0 bases, the J end lost 4 bases, and 10 bases lay between the germline ends. The CDR3 length is 14 residues. The germline V gene encodes CDR1 SGHDT and CDR2 YYEEEE. In DNA form, the CDR3 reads TGTGCCAGCAGCTTGGCGCCAGGGGTCTATGGCTACACCTTC. It codes for CASSLAPGVYGYTF.

The table lists this clone with a few counts. This sequence joins TRBV18 and TRBJ2-1; possibly TRBD2 for D (6 bases). The germline CDR1 and CDR2 sequences are KGHSH and LQKENI. The V end was cut by 3 bases, the J end by 7 bases, with 22 bases between. CDR3 length equals 17 residues. For the CDR3, the DNA is TGTGCCAGCTCACCCCTTCAGAGCCGGACGGCGGGAAATGAGCAGTTCTTC. Protein product: CASSPLQSRTAGNEQFF.

The chain employs TRBV7-3 and TRBJ1-1; 9 nucleotides line up with TRBD1. CDR3 size: 13 residues. Germline V gives CDR1 SGHTA, CDR2 FQGTGA. V lost 4 bases to trimming and J lost 5 bases; unmatched junction nucleotides: 2. In DNA, the CDR3 is TGTGCCAGCAGCTGGGACAGGGAGACTGAAGCTTTCTTT. Protein product: CASSWDRETEAFF.

A note on this clone: The junction does not match germline at one end; this may be a read error. J is TRBJ1-5 and V is TRBV19; TRBD1 is a possible D gene (6 bases). This CDR3 region has 15 residues. The germline gives CDR1 LNHDA, CDR2 SQIVND (reference sequence). The CDR3, as DNA: TGTGCCAGTAGAGGGGGAGTGCTAAGCAATCAGCCCCAACATTTT. Translated, it gives CASRGGVLSNQPQHF.

A remark on this clone: Other DNA sequences of this sample code for an identical CDR3. The chain uses TRBV6-5 and TRBJ1-5; D uncertain. The germline V and J ends were trimmed by 0 bases and 4 bases, with 10 bases remaining between them. This CDR3 contains 15 residues. Germline V gene lookup returns CDR1 MNHEY and CDR2 SVGAGI. For the CDR3, the DNA is TGTGCCAGCAGTTACTCGGGGTCGGGGAATCAGCCCCAGCATTTT. Translated: CASSYSGSGNQPQHF.

The rearrangement links TRBV6-1 to TRBJ2-4; D is ambiguous. V lost 0 bases to trimming and J lost 9 bases, with 15 bases between them. The CDR3 is made up of 15 amino acids. Looked up from germline, CDR1 is MNHNS and CDR2 is SASEGT. The chain's CDR3 is CASSEALGDLGIQYF. The DNA of the CDR3 is TGTGCCAGCAGTGAAGCGCTAGGTGATTTAGGCATTCAGTACTTC.

This clone has only a few counts. This sequence joins TRBV7-9 and TRBJ2-7; D is unclear. The ends were cut back, 2 bases at V and 5 bases at J, with 13 bases in the middle. This CDR3 spans 14 amino acids. Germline V gene data show CDR1 as SEHNR and CDR2 as FQNEAQ (reference sequence). The CDR3 protein is CASSLIAGFNEQYF. CDR3 DNA: TGTGCCAGCAGCTTAATAGCCGGGTTCAACGAGCAGTACTTC.

This chain's CDR3 is CASSQVPGRGDGYTF. The CDR3 DNA is TGTGCCAGCAGCCAAGTTCCGGGCAGGGGTGATGGCTACACCTTC. V gene TRBV14 combines with J gene TRBJ1-2, with D tentatively TRBD1 (6 bases). Per the germline V gene, CDR1 is SGHDN and CDR2 is FVKESK. Trimming pared 1 base from V and 6 bases from J, leaving 15 bases between. This CDR3 comprises 15 residues.

This rearrangement joins TRBV15 to TRBJ2-3; the match to TRBD2 covers 9 bases. Trimming removed 3 bases from V and 5 bases from J; junction bases left unmatched: 6. Germline V lookup: CDR1 LNHNV, CDR2 YYDKDF (reference sequence). This CDR3 contains 15 residues. The CDR3 region has the DNA TGTGCCACCAGCAGTAGGCTAGCGGGGATAGATACGCAGTATTTT. Encoded protein: CATSSRLAGIDTQYF.

The genes are TRBV6-6 and TRBJ1-1; maybe TRBD1 (6 bases). Germline V gives CDR1 MNHNY, CDR2 SVGAGI (reference sequence). The CDR3 is 14 residues long. V was clipped by 6 bases and J by 1 base, with 12 bases between them. CDR3: CASRWDNTNTEAFF. CDR3 DNA sequence: TGTGCCAGCAGGTGGGACAACACGAACACTGAAGCTTTCTTT.